The 18 T cell receptor beta chains given below trace back to one sample, sequenced in a study of CD8 T cells in Susac syndrome. Random hexamers were used to reverse transcribe an amount of roughly 0.45 to 1 ug RNA. In TCRdb, the immunoSEQ multiplex PCR reads were re-called with MiXCR into one record per CDR3 protein. Among 150,000 to 200,000 distinct CDR3 sequences listed, around 94% were seen once. Sequencing used CD4+ T cells from PBMCs. The receptor source for this set is a human donor with multiple sclerosis.

The chain has TRBV4-1 and TRBJ2-7, with TRBD1 as a possible D gene (5 bases). This CDR3 comprises 16 residues. Germline CDR1 is MGHRA and CDR2 is YSYEKL. Trimming stripped 0 bases from V and 2 bases from J, with 14 bases between. The CDR3 sequence: CASSQDLGQPTYEQYF. The DNA of the CDR3 is TGCGCCAGCAGCCAAGATCTTGGACAACCGACCTACGAGCAGTACTTC.

This clonotype was seen only once. The rearrangement uses TRBV5-1 and TRBJ2-3, with D possibly being TRBD2 (6 bases). V was pared by 0 bases and J by 4 bases, with 15 bases between. Per germline, CDR1 SGHRS and CDR2 YFSETQ. The CDR3 has 16 residues. The CDR3 spells CASSLVAGPSADTQYF. The CDR3 coding sequence is TGCGCCAGCAGCTTGGTTGCGGGACCAAGCGCAGATACGCAGTATTTT. Together with reference TRBV5-1 and TRBJ2-3, the CDR3 gives the full variable domain: KAGVTQTPRYLIKTRGQQVTLSCSPISGHRSVSWYQQTPGQGLQFLFEYFSETQRNKGNFPGRFSGRQFSNSRSEMNVSTLELGDSALYLCASSLVAGPSADTQYFGPGTRLTVL.

The chain uses TRBV5-1 and TRBJ2-7; D is perhaps TRBD1 or TRBD2 (6 bases each). Germline loops: CDR1 SGHRS, CDR2 YFSETQ. CDR3 length: 14 amino acids. The V end lost 4 bases, the J end lost 5 bases, and 16 bases lay between the germline ends. CDR3 sequence (DNA): TGCGCCAGCAGCGTGGGGGGCTTTGGAAACGAGCAGTACTTC. It translates to CASSVGGFGNEQYF.

The gene calls are TRBV28 and TRBJ2-7, with 7 nucleotides matching TRBD1. The V gene's germline CDR1 is MDHEN and CDR2 SYDVKM. J gave up 4 bases and V 7 bases, and 13 bases lay outside the gene matches. This CDR3 has 15 amino acids. CDR3 in DNA: TGTGCCAGCATCGCCTCTCCTATGACAGGGTACGAGCAGTACTTC. It specifies CASIASPMTGYEQYF.

This sequence joins TRBV9 and TRBJ1-4, with TRBD1 identical over 7 bases. V lost 2 bases and J lost 7; bases outside the gene matches: 8. The CDR3 runs 15 residues. Per germline, CDR1 SGDLS and CDR2 YYNGEE. CDR3 sequence reads: CASSVNTGVAEKLFF. The CDR3 DNA reads as TGTGCCAGCAGCGTCAATACAGGGGTGGCTGAAAAACTGTTTTTT. Complete variable domain (other parts from reference TRBV9 and TRBJ1-4): DSGVTQTPKHLITATGQRVTLRCSPRSGDLSVYWYQQSLDQGLQFLIQYYNGEERAKGNILERFSAQQFPDLHSELNLSSLELGDSALYFCASSVNTGVAEKLFFGSGTQLSVL.

This sequence joins TRBV7-2 and TRBJ1-2; D gene uncertain. Germline values: CDR1 SGHTA, CDR2 FQGNSA. The CDR3 has 13 residues. V was shortened by 5 bases and J by 2 bases, with 9 bases between the two germline ends. The CDR3 bases are TGTGCCAGCAGCGACTCAATAAACTATGGCTACACCTTC. Its protein product is CASSDSINYGYTF.

This chain uses TRBV25-1 with TRBJ1-2; weak D call: TRBD1 (6 bases). CDR1 is MGHDK and CDR2 is SYGVNS in the germline V gene. V lost 8 bases and J 8 bases, leaving 15 bases between the germline ends. CDR3 length: 12 amino acids. The CDR3 protein is CASGVGQRGYTF. In DNA, the CDR3 is TGTGCCAGCGGGGTCGGACAGCGAGGCTACACCTTC.

The rearrangement joins TRBV24-1 to TRBJ1-2; no firm D call. V was shortened by 4 bases and J by 7 bases, with 12 bases between the two germline ends. The CDR3 contains 13 residues. The germline gives CDR1 KGHDR, CDR2 SFDVKD. This chain's CDR3 is CATSEDAFSGYTF. The DNA for the CDR3 is TGTGCCACCAGTGAAGATGCCTTCTCTGGCTACACCTTC.

The rearrangement joins TRBV30 to TRBJ1-5; the D gene is possibly TRBD1 (6 bases). Germline assignment: CDR1 GTSNPN and CDR2 SVGIG (reference sequence). V shed 4 bases and J shed 6 bases, with 10 bases lying between them. CDR3 length equals 12 residues. Here the CDR3 reads CAWTGDGQPQHF. DNA of the CDR3: TGTGCCTGGACAGGGGACGGTCAGCCCCAGCATTTT.

J is TRBJ1-6 and V is TRBV12-3 or TRBV12-4; D uncertain. The CDR3 is made up of 13 amino acids. Trimming left V 6 bases short and J 8 bases short, with 11 bases between. As DNA, the CDR3 is TGTGCCAGCAGCGAGGACCTCGATTCACCCCTCCACTTT. Translating it yields CASSEDLDSPLHF.

The J gene is TRBJ2-1, the V gene TRBV6-5; 14 bases are shared with TRBD2. V dropped 5 bases and J dropped 7; count of bases not matched to a gene: 4. Germline values: CDR1 MNHEY, CDR2 SVGAGI. This CDR3 contains 15 residues. The CDR3 sequence is CASSQGTSGRNEQFF. In DNA form, the CDR3 reads TGTGCCAGCAGTCAAGGGACTAGCGGGAGAAATGAGCAGTTCTTC.

The chain combines TRBV7-2 with TRBJ2-7; D may be TRBD1 (5 bases). This CDR3 region has 14 residues. The V end was cut by 5 bases, the J end by 4 bases, with 15 bases between. Germline CDR1 is SGHTA and CDR2 is FQGNSA. CDR3 DNA: TGTGCCAGCAGCCCCCAAAGGGGCCGGTACGAGCAGTACTTC. It is translated as CASSPQRGRYEQYF. Full variable domain (remainder filled in from reference TRBV7-2 and TRBJ2-7): GAGVSQSPSNKVTEKGKDVELRCDPISGHTALYWYRQSLGQGLEFLIYFQGNSAPDKSGLPSDRFSAERTGGSVSTLTIQRTQQEDSAVYLCASSPQRGRYEQYFGPGTRLTVT.

The chain carries TRBV29-1 and TRBJ1-1, with D uncertain. This CDR3 has 11 residues. The germline gives CDR1 SQVTM, CDR2 ANQGSEA. Trimming removed 6 bases from V and 2 bases from J, with 7 bases in between. The CDR3 nucleotides read TGCAGCGTGGGTGTTAACACTGAAGCTTTCTTT. Its translation: CSVGVNTEAFF. The whole variable domain, filled in from reference TRBV29-1 and TRBJ1-1, reads SAVISQKPSRDICQRGTSLTIQCQVDSQVTMMFWYRQQPGQSLTLIATANQGSEATYESGFVIDKFPISRPNLTFSTLTVSNMSPEDSSIYLCSVGVNTEAFFGQGTRLTVV.

This sequence joins TRBV18 and TRBJ2-1; D is perhaps TRBD2 (6 bases). V was cut by 2 bases and J by 9 bases, with 20 bases left in between. The CDR3 length is 16 residues. The germline gives CDR1 KGHSH, CDR2 LQKENI. The CDR3 reads CASSPTDPGLGGEQFF. As DNA, the CDR3 is TGTGCCAGCTCACCAACCGATCCGGGACTCGGAGGTGAGCAGTTCTTC.

Turning to this clonotype: Because it lacks the conserved phenylalanine or tryptophan at the end, this CDR3 is likely a read error. The chain combines TRBV19 with TRBJ1-5; D perhaps matches TRBD1 (6 bases). The CDR3 is 15 amino acids. The V and J ends lost 3 bases and 7 bases respectively, with 16 bases between them. Germline CDR1 LNHDA, CDR2 SQIVND (reference sequence). As DNA, the CDR3 is TGTGCCAGTAGTATTGGCAGGGGTCTCAGACAGCCCCAGCATCTT. This gives the protein CASSIGRGLRQPQHL.

A few counts support this clonotype. The chain recombines TRBV6-5 with TRBJ2-6; D gene ambiguous. The CDR3 is 14 residues long. CDR1 and CDR2 (germline): MNHEY, SVGAGI. V was clipped by 0 bases and J by 0 bases, with 0 bases between them. CDR3 bases: TGTGCCAGCAGTTACTCCTCTGGGGCCAACGTCCTGACTTTC. It yields the protein CASSYSSGANVLTF.

The V and J genes are TRBV4-2 and TRBJ2-2; D not resolved. Germline CDR1 is LGHNA and CDR2 is YNFKEQ. The CDR3 contains 18 residues. V lost 0 bases to trimming and J lost 8 bases, with 22 bases between them. The CDR3 DNA is TGTGCCAGCAGCCAAGATCCCTATGTGGTAGGCTTGAAGGGGGAGCTGTTTTTT. Encoded protein: CASSQDPYVVGLKGELFF.

V and J are TRBV5-1 and TRBJ2-7; 7 nucleotides agree with TRBD1. The germline gives CDR1 SGHRS, CDR2 YFSETQ. This CDR3 is built from 15 residues. Trimming cost V 4 bases and J 7 bases; bases outside gene matches: 14. CDR3 sequence reads: CASSPLLTGSGEQYF. Written as DNA, the CDR3 is TGCGCCAGCAGCCCCCTTCTGACAGGGTCGGGAGAGCAGTACTTC.